This passage covers 13 T cell receptor beta chains from one sample sequenced in a study of identifying expanded T cells in peripheral blood. Assay: immunoSEQ multiplex PCR; the TCRdb copy retains only in-frame clones and omits some. The sample has about 63,000 clones, about four fifths seen once. Sequencing used blood. These receptors came from a person between 18 and 75 years old in good health.

The chain is built from TRBV5-6 and TRBJ2-7, with D possibly called TRBD1 or TRBD2 (5 bases each). CDR3 length: 15 residues. V gave up 2 bases and J gave up 1 base, with 13 bases separating them. Germline loops: CDR1 SGHDT, CDR2 YYEEEE. The CDR3 bases are TGTGCCAGCAGCTTCACCGGGACGGCTTCCTACGAGCAGTACTTC. This translates into CASSFTGTASYEQYF.

The chain combines TRBV30 with TRBJ1-1; tentatively, D is TRBD1 (5 bases). The CDR3 has 11 amino acids. V lost 1 base and J 6 bases, leaving 6 bases between the germline ends. Germline V gene lookup returns CDR1 GTSNPN and CDR2 SVGIG (reference sequence). DNA of the CDR3: TGTGCCTGGAGTGCGGGGGCTGAAGCTTTCTTT. It is translated as CAWSAGAEAFF.

The chain carries TRBV21-1 and TRBJ1-2. TRBV21-1 constitutes a pseudogene. This CDR3 is built from 16 residues. In nucleotides, the CDR3 is TGTGCCAGCAGCAAAGTAGTTGGGGTAACTAACTATGGCTACACCTTC. Translation gives CASSKVVGVTNYGYTF.

J is TRBJ2-3 and V is TRBV5-4, with D possibly TRBD2 on 5 matching bases. The germline CDR1 and CDR2 sequences are SGHNT and YYREEE (reference sequence). Trimming removed 7 bases from V and 2 bases from J, with 11 bases in between. The CDR3 has 13 residues. CDR3 amino acids: CASLETNTDTQYF. The CDR3 DNA follows: TGTGCCAGCCTAGAGACTAACACAGATACGCAGTATTTT.

About this clone: This sample includes further DNA sequences coding for the same CDR3. The V and J genes are TRBV30 and TRBJ2-5; no firm D call. This CDR3 region has 12 residues. Germline-derived CDR1 and CDR2 are GTSNPN and SVGIG (reference sequence). V lost 2 bases and J 4 bases, leaving 8 bases between the germline ends. CDR3 residues: CAWSIGGETQYF. In nucleotides, the CDR3 is TGTGCCTGGAGTATAGGCGGAGAGACCCAGTACTTC.

Only one count was recorded for this clone. The rearrangement joins TRBV6-5 to TRBJ2-1; 7 nucleotides agree with TRBD2. The CDR3 extends over 15 amino acids. Germline trimming cut 7 bases from V and 2 bases from J; bases unmatched to any gene: 8. The germline V gene encodes CDR1 MNHEY and CDR2 SVGAGI. CDR3 DNA sequence: TGTGCCAGCAACAGAGGGCGGGGGACCTACAATGAGCAGTTCTTC. Its translation is CASNRGRGTYNEQFF.

This clone was picked up a small number of times. The V call is TRBV9, the J call TRBJ1-1, with D perhaps TRBD1 (5 bases). V lost 0 bases, J lost 5 bases, and 17 bases lay in between. Germline loops: CDR1 SGDLS, CDR2 YYNGEE. The CDR3 totals 16 residues. As DNA, the CDR3 is TGTGCCAGCAGCGTAGAATGGGACGGATGGGGGACTGAAGCTTTCTTT. Translation gives CASSVEWDGWGTEAFF.

This clone was seen just once. The rearrangement uses TRBV5-6 and TRBJ2-2, with 8 bases matching TRBD2. This CDR3 is built from 14 residues. Germline CDR1 reads SGHDT; CDR2 reads YYEEEE. V trimming: 4 bases; J trimming: 5 bases; junction bases outside the gene matches: 4. The CDR3 bases are TGTGCCAGCAGCCGTTTAGCGGGAACCGGGGAGCTGTTTTTT. It codes for CASSRLAGTGELFF.

This chain connects TRBV21-1 to TRBJ2-7; the DNA was not used to check the table's D call, TRBD2. TRBV21-1 corresponds to a pseudogene. The CDR3 has 14 amino acids. The CDR3 DNA follows: TGTGCCAGCAGCCTCCTGGCGTACCTTGGGGAGCAGTACGTC. Translating gives CASSLLAYLGEQYV.

The chain links TRBV29-1 to TRBJ1-1; D uncertain. The CDR3 is made up of 12 amino acids. V dropped 6 bases and J dropped 0 bases, with 8 bases sitting between them. The germline V gene encodes CDR1 SQVTM and CDR2 ANQGSEA. The CDR3 coding sequence is TGCAGCGTGGAGAGAGTGAACACTGAAGCTTTCTTT. Amino acid sequence: CSVERVNTEAFF.

This clone was detected only once. This chain uses TRBV19 with TRBJ1-4; D ambiguous. Trimming cost V 7 bases and J 0 bases, with 9 bases left between them. CDR1 and CDR2 (germline): LNHDA, SQIVND (reference sequence). The CDR3 is 14 amino acids. The CDR3 region is CASKKDPTNEKLFF. DNA for the CDR3: TGTGCCAGTAAGAAGGACCCAACTAATGAAAAACTGTTTTTT. Filled out from reference TRBV19 and TRBJ1-4, the complete variable domain reads DGGITQSPKYLFRKEGQNVTLSCEQNLNHDAMYWYRQDPGQGLRLIYYSQIVNDFQKGDIAEGYSVSREKKESFPLTVTSAQKNPTAFYLCASKKDPTNEKLFFGSGTQLSVL.

The chain couples TRBV4-3 to TRBJ2-7; D is undetermined. Germline CDR1 reads LGHNA; CDR2 reads YSLEER. V lost 0 bases and J lost 0, with 9 bases in between. This CDR3 has 15 residues. CDR3 nucleotides: TGCGCCAGCAGCCAAGATTCCGGCCCCTCCTACGAGCAGTACTTC. Protein product: CASSQDSGPSYEQYF.

The rearrangement links TRBV7-2 to TRBJ2-1; 7 positions agree with TRBD2. Trimming at V came to 5 bases and at J to 13 bases, leaving 11 bases not matched to a gene. From germline, CDR1 is SGHTA and CDR2 FQGNSA. CDR3 length: 13 amino acids. The CDR3 reads CASSPNLGDYQFF. CDR3 DNA sequence: TGTGCCAGCAGCCCGAACCTCGGGGACTACCAGTTCTTC. The full variable domain, in which reference TRBV7-2 and TRBJ2-1 provide the parts outside the CDR3, is GAGVSQSPSNKVTEKGKDVELRCDPISGHTALYWYRQSLGQGLEFLIYFQGNSAPDKSGLPSDRFSAERTGGSVSTLTIQRTQQEDSAVYLCASSPNLGDYQFFGPGTRLTVL.